This T cell receptor (beta chain) derives from a study of T cell responses to AZD1222 COVID-19 vaccine. Overall study findings and caveats: Baseline serostatus was positive in only six AZD1222 recipients. Females outnumbered males among donors, who were mostly white British; clonal diversity was possibly underestimated.

Profiled with immunoSEQ multiplex PCR; TCRdb holds only in-frame clones, not every one. The sample comprises some 150,000 clones, 65% to 90% of which are singletons, and roughly 8.7% rests with the top ten. This clone was found once. Antigen specificity is unknown. The CDR3 totals 14 residues. Per the germline V gene, CDR1 is LNHNV and CDR2 is YYDKDF (reference sequence). The germline V and J ends were trimmed by 3 bases and 3 bases, with 8 bases remaining between them. The receptor was derived from an adult who received the MenACWY meningococcal vaccine as a control. Sample: peripheral blood, taken 28 days after the second dose of the MenACWY control vaccine. V and J are TRBV15 and TRBJ1-4; the D is unclear. For the CDR3, the DNA is TGTGCCACCAGCAGGGCCGGGTCTAATGAAAAACTGTTTTTT. This encodes CATSRAGSNEKLFF.